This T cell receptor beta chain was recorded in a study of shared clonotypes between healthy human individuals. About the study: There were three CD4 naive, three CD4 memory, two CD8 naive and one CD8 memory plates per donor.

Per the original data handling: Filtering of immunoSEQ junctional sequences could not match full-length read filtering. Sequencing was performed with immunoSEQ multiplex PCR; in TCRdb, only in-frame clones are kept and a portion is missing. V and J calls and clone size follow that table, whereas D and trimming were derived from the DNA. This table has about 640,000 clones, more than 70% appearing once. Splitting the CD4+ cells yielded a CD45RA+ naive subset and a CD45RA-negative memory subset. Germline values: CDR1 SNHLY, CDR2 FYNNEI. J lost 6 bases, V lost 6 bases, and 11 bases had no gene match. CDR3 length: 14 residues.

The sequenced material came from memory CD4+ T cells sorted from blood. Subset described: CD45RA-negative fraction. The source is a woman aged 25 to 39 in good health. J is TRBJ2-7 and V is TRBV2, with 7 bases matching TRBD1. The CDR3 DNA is TGTGCCAGCAGCATACAGGGGTATGCAGCCGAGCAGTACTTC. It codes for CASSIQGYAAEQYF.